There are many counts of the clone carrying this T cell receptor (beta chain). Its target is not known. From the 5' RACE reads, TCRdb called clonotypes with MiXCR, one entry per CDR3 protein. The sample has just under 650,000 distinct CDR3 sequences, 7% to 7.5% seen once. The data originate from a study of identical twins. V was clipped by 5 bases and J by 3 bases, with 11 bases between them. The CDR3 sequence is 13 residues long. The germline V gene encodes CDR1 SQVTM and CDR2 ANQGSEA. Study findings and constraints: Analyses based on zero insertions could be partly confounded by invariant MAIT and iNKT cells. Within monozygotic twins, out-of-frame TCR alpha sharing was underestimated by the models. Weaker excess twin sharing was seen among beta out-of-frame sequences. Out-of-frame alpha sequences shared between twins exhibited an excess of low generation probability.

The same sample was also studied in work on yellow fever vaccine responses in identical twins.

The specimen was PBMCs. The chain recombines TRBV29-1 with TRBJ2-1; possibly TRBD1 or TRBD2 for D (6 bases each). The clonotype was recovered from a woman aged 18-35 years in good health. The CDR3 DNA reads as TGCAGCGTTAGGGGGGCCGTCTACAATGAGCAGTTCTTC. It yields the protein CSVRGAVYNEQFF.